The present T cell receptor beta chain was sequenced within a study of shared clonotypes between healthy human individuals. Study information: Three plates each covered CD4 naive and memory; CD8 naive two, CD8 memory one.

The CDR3 extends over 16 amino acids. Germline V gene lookup returns CDR1 SGHTA and CDR2 FQGTGA. The V end lost 6 bases, the J end lost 0 bases, and 16 bases lay between the germline ends. Using immunoSEQ multiplex PCR, the repertoire was profiled, and TCRdb retains in-frame clones only, with some absent. The table has over 850,000 clones, more than 75% seen once. The gene calls are TRBV7-3 and TRBJ2-3, with D perhaps TRBD2 (5 bases). Input material: memory CD4+ T cells from PBMCs. Described subset: CD45RA-negative fraction. This clonotype originated in a man younger than 30 in good health. Some clones in this sample may be carry-over from other donors' samples. Here the CDR3 DNA reads TGTGCCAGCAGGCTCGGAATCGGGAATAGCACAGATACGCAGTATTTT. The encoded protein is CASRLGIGNSTDTQYF.